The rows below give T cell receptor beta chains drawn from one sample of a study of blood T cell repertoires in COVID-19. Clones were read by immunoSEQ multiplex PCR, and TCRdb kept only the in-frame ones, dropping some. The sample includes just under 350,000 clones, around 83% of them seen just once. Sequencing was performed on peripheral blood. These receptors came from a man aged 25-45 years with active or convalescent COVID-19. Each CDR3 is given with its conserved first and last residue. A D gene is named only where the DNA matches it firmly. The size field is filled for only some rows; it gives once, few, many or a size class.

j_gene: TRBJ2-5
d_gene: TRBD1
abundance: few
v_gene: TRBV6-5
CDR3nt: TGTGCCAGCAGCCGGGACAGCAGGGGAGAGACCCAGTACTTC
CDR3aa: CASSRDSRGETQYF

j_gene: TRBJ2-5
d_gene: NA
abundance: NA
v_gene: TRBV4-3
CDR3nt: TGCGCCAGCAGCCAAGCAACGGGTCAAGAGACCCAGTACTTC
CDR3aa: CASSQATGQETQYF

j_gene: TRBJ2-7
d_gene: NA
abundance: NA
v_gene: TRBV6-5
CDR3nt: TGTGCCAGCAGTTTTGACCGGGACTTCGCCTACGAGCAGTACTTC
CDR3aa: CASSFDRDFAYEQYF

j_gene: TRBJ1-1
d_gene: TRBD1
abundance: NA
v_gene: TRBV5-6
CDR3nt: TGTGCCAGCAGCTCCAACTCGAATAGGGGGCGCGTTACTGAAGCTTTCTTT
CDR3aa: CASSSNSNRGRVTEAFF

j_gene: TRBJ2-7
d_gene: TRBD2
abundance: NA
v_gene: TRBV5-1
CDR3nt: TGCGCCAGCAGCTCGGGACTAGCGGGGGGGAGATGGGTCTACGAGCAGTACTTC
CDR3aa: CASSSGLAGGRWVYEQYF

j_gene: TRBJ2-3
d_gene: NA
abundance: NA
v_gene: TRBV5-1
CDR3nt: TGCGCCAGCAGCCCCGGTCGAGGGTCCCGCACAGATACGCAGTATTTT
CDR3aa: CASSPGRGSRTDTQYF

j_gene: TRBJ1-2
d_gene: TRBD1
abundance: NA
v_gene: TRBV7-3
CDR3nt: TGTGCCAGCAGCGGATCTCAGGGGGATGGCTACACCTTC
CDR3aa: CASSGSQGDGYTF

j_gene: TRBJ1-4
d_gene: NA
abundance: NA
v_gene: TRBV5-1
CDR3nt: TGCGCCAGCAGCTTCGTGACGGGAGGAGGTGAAAAACTGTTTTTT
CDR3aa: CASSFVTGGGEKLFF

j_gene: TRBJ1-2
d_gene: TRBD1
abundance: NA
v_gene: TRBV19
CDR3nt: TGTGCCAGTAGTTCGGGACAGGGGGCAAACTATGGCTACACCTTC
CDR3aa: CASSSGQGANYGYTF

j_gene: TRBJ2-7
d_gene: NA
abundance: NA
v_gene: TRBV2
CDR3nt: TGTGCCAGCAGCGGGCAACAGGGCTCGGGCGAGCAGTACTTC
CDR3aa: CASSGQQGSGEQYF

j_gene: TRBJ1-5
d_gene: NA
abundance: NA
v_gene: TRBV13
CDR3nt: TGTGCCAGCAGCTTAGGTCCCCAAGGGGGCAATCAGCCCCAGCATTTT
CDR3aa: CASSLGPQGGNQPQHF

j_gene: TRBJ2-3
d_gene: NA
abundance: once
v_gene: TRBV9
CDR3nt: TGTGCCAGCAGCGGAGGACTCGGCCCAGATACGCAGTATTTT
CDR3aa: CASSGGLGPDTQYF

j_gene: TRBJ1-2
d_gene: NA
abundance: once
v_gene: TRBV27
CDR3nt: TGTGCCATCCAAAAGAAAGTAGCTAACTATGGCTACACCTTC
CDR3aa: CAIQKKVANYGYTF

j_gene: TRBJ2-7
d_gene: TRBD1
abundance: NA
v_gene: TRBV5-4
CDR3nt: TGTGCCAGCAGCATTCTCGATTCCACAGGGGGGCGCTACGAGCAGTACTTC
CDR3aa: CASSILDSTGGRYEQYF

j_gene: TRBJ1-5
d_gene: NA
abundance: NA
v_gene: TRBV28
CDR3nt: TGTGCCAGCAGTGGGAGGGGATCGGGTAGCAATCAGCCCCAGCATTTT
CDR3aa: CASSGRGSGSNQPQHF

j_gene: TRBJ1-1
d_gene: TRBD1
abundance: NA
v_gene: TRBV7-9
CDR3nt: TGTGCCAGCAGCTCCGGGACAGGGGGCTTGGGTGCTTTCTTT
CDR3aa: CASSSGTGGLGAFF

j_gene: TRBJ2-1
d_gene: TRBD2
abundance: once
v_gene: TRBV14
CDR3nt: TGTGCCAGCAGCCTCCGGGGGGGGAATGAGCAGTTCTTC
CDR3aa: CASSLRGGNEQFF

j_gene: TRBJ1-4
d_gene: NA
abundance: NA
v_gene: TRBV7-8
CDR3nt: TGTGCCAGCAGCTTAGTATCGGTGCCTGAAAAACTGTTTTTT
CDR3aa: CASSLVSVPEKLFF

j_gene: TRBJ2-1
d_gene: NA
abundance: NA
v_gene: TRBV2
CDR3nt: TGTGCCAGCAGAGACCACCCGACTAGTATCAATGAGCAGTTCTTC
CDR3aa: CASRDHPTSINEQFF

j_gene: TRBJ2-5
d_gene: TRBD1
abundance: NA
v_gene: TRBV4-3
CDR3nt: TGCGCCAGCAGCCAGGCCTGGGGACAGCAAGAGACCCAGTACTTC
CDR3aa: CASSQAWGQQETQYF

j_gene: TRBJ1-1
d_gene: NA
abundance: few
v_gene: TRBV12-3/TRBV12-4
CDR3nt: TGTGCCAGCAGTTTGCAGGGTTTCCCTGAAGCTTTCTTT
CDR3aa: CASSLQGFPEAFF

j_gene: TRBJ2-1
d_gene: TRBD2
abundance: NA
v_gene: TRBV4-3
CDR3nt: TGCGCCAGCAGGGGGACTAGCGGGAGTCGGAATGAGCAGTTCTTC
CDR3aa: CASRGTSGSRNEQFF

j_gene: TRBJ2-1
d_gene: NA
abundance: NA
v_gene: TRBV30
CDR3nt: TGTGCCTGGAGTGCAAATAGTTACAATGAGCAGTTCTTC
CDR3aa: CAWSANSYNEQFF

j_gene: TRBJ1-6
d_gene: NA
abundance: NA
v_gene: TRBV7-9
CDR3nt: TGTGCCAGCAGCTTTGGGGGCAGGTCACCCCTCCACTTT
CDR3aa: CASSFGGRSPLHF

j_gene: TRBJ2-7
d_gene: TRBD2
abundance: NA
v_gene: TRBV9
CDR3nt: TGTGCCAGCAGCGCCCTAACTACTAGCGGGGCCTACGAGCAGTACTTC
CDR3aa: CASSALTTSGAYEQYF

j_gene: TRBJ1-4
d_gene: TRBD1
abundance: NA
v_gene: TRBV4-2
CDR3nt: TGTGCCAGCAGCCAAAAGGGGGACAGGGGTGATGAAAAACTGTTTTTT
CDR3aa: CASSQKGDRGDEKLFF

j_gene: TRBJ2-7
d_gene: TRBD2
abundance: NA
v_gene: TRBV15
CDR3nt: TGTGCCACCAGCAGAGGACGACCGGGACTAGGACCTGACGAGCAGTACTTC
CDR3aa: CATSRGRPGLGPDEQYF

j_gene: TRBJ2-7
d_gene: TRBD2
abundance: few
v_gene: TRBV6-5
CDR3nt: TGTGCCAGCAGCACCCGGACTAGCGGCTCCTACGAGCAGTACTTC
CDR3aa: CASSTRTSGSYEQYF

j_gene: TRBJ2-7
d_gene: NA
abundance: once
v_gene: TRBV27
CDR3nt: TGTGCCAGCAGTTTAGGGCCTCCTGCCTACGAGCAGTACTTC
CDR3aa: CASSLGPPAYEQYF

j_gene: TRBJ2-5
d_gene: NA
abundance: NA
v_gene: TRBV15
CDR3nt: TGTGCCACCAGCAGAGATAGGGGGCAAGAGACCCAGTACTTC
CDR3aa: CATSRDRGQETQYF

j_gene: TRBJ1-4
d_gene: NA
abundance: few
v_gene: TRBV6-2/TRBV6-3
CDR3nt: TGTGCCAGCAGTTACCGAGTCAAGATAAATGAAAAACTGTTTTTT
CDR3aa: CASSYRVKINEKLFF

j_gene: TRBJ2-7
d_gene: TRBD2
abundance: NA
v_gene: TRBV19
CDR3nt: TGTGCCAGTAGTATTACAAGCGGGATCTACGAGCAGTACTTC
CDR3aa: CASSITSGIYEQYF

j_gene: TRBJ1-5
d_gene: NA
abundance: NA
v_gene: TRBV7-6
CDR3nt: TGTGCCAGCAGCTTACTACCCACTACCGGGACTCTCGATCAGCCCCAGCATTTT
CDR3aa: CASSLLPTTGTLDQPQHF

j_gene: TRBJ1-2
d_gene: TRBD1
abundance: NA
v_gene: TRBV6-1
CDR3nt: TGTGCCAGCAGTGCCCGGACAGGCCCGCTAGTACCCAACTATGGCTACACCTTC
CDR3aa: CASSARTGPLVPNYGYTF

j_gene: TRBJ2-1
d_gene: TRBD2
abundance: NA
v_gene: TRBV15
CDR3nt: TGTGCCACCAGCAGAGGGCGCGGGAGAGGTAATGAGCAGTTCTTC
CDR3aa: CATSRGRGRGNEQFF

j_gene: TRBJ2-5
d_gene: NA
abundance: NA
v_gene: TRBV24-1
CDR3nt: TGTGCCACCAGTGATCTTGAGACCCAGTACTTC
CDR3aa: CATSDLETQYF

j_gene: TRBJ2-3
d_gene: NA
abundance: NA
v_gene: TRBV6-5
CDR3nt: TGTGCCAGCACTCGACAGGACAGCACAGATACGCAGTATTTT
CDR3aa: CASTRQDSTDTQYF

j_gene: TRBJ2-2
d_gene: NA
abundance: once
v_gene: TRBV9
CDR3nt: TGTGCCAGCAGCGTAGTCGGAGGTGGCGGGGAGCTGTTTTTT
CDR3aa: CASSVVGGGGELFF

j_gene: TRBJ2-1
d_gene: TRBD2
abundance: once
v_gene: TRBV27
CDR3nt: TGTGCCAGCAGTTTAATGGCAGCGGGGAATGAGCAGTTCTTC
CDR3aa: CASSLMAAGNEQFF

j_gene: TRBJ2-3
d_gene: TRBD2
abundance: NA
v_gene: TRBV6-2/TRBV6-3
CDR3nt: TGTGCCAGCAGTCTAGCGGGAGGTAGCTATACGCAGTATTTT
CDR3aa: CASSLAGGSYTQYF

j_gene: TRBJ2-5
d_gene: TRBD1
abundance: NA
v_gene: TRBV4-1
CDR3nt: TGCGCCAGCAGCCAAACCCGGACAGGGTACCAAGAGACCCAGTACTTC
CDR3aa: CASSQTRTGYQETQYF

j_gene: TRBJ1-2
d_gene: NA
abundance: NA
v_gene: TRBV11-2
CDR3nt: TGTGCCAGCAGAGGGTTGACTGGGCAGGGTAGTGGCTACACCTTC
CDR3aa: CASRGLTGQGSGYTF

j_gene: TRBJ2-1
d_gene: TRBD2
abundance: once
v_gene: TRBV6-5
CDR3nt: TGTGCCAGCAGGGAGAAAAGCGGGACCCACAATGAGCAGTTCTTC
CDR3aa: CASREKSGTHNEQFF

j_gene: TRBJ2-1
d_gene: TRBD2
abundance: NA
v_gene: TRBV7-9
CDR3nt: TGTGCCAGCAGCTTAACTAGCGGGGGAGAAAATGAGCAGTTCTTC
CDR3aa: CASSLTSGGENEQFF

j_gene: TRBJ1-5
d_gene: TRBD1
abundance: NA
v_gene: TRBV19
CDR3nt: TGTGCCAGTAGTCCCGGACAGGGGGTGAAGCCCCAGCATTTT
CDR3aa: CASSPGQGVKPQHF

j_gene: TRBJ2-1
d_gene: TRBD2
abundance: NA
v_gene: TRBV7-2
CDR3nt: TGTGCCAGCAGCCCGGGACTAGCGGGAGGGTATGAGCAGTTCTTC
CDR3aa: CASSPGLAGGYEQFF

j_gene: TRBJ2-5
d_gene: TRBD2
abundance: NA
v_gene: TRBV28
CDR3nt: TGTGCCAGCAGTTTAATCAAGGCGGGAGGCGCACAAGAGACCCAGTACTTC
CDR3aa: CASSLIKAGGAQETQYF

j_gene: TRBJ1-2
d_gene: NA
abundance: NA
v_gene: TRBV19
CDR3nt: TGTGCCAGTAGGGGGGGGCCCGGCTACACCTTC
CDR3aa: CASRGGPGYTF

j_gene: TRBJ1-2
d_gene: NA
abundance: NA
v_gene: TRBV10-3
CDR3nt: TGTGCCATCAGTGGCTCGATCCTACTGGACTATGGCTACACCTTC
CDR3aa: CAISGSILLDYGYTF